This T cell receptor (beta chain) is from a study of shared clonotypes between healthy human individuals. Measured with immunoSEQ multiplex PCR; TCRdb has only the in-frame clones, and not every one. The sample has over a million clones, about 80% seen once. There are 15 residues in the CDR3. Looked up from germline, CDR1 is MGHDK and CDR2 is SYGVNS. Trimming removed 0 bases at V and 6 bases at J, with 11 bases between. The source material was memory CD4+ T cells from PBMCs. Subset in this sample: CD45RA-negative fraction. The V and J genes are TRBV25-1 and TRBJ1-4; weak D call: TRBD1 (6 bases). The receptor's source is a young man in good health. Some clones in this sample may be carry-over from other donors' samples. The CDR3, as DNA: TGTGCCAGCAGTGAATATAGGGGGAGTGATGAAAAACTGTTTTTT. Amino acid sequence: CASSEYRGSDEKLFF.